This TCR beta chain came from a study of cytomegalovirus exposure and HLA in healthy donors. Study conclusions and caveats: Generally TCR sequences proved uncommon, though certain public TCRs appeared in numerous donors. Beyond CMV serostatus, there was no information to go on about immune exposure. V- and J-gene trimming in TCR beta was tied to a missense DCLRE1C variant by an analysis performed later.

Donors in the study were healthy people who gave bone marrow. As to this clone: Its antigen is undetermined.

With V trimmed by 4 bases and J by 4 bases, 3 bases remained unmatched. The CDR3 covers 15 residues. CDR1 is MGHDK, CDR2 SYGVNS, per germline. The primer mix had 60 Vbeta and 13 Jbeta primers. The data were produced by immunoSEQ multiplex PCR, yet TCRdb's version contains in-frame clones alone and is incomplete. Here the sample table reports 200,000 to 250,000 clones. The rearrangement uses TRBV25-1 and TRBJ1-4; 10 bases line up with TRBD1. The receptor comes from a girl under 10 years old in good health and CMV-seropositive. The sequencing sample was made of PBMCs. CDR3 coding DNA: TGTGCCAGCAGTGGGACAGGGGGTGGTAATGAAAAACTGTTTTTT. Protein sequence: CASSGTGGGNEKLFF.